The next 8 T cell receptor beta chains were all read from a single sample in a study of T cell changes during pregnancy in multiple sclerosis. The method was immunoSEQ multiplex PCR; TCRdb's version includes in-frame clones alone and lacks a portion of them. The sample yields tens of thousands of clones, more than 80% seen once. The sample was CD8+ T cells from peripheral blood mononuclear cells, taken in the second trimester of pregnancy. The receptors shown here come from a female donor with multiple sclerosis, enrolled in a pregnancy study.

CDR3 sequence reads: CASKPSGGAGTDTQYF. Written as DNA, the CDR3 is TGTGCCAGTAAACCTAGCGGGGGGGCTGGCACAGATACGCAGTATTTT. The gene calls are TRBV27 and TRBJ2-3; 12 nucleotides line up with TRBD2. The length of the CDR3 is 16 residues. The ends lost 9 bases at V and 1 base at J; junction bases unmatched: 8. The germline CDR1 and CDR2 sequences are MNHEY and SMNVEV (reference sequence).

V is TRBV14 and J is TRBJ1-5; no definite D call. Germline CDR1 SGHDN, CDR2 FVKESK. Trimming stripped 0 bases from V and 4 bases from J, with 19 bases between. This CDR3 is 18 amino acids long. CDR3 bases: TGTGCCAGCAGCCAAGATCGGAGATGCCCATGCCAGAATCAGCCCCAGCATTTT. Translated, it gives CASSQDRRCPCQNQPQHF.

The chain has TRBV7-6 and TRBJ1-1; 11 nucleotides line up with TRBD1. The CDR3 covers 16 residues. With V trimmed by 5 bases and J by 5 bases, 10 bases remained unmatched. Germline CDR1 SGHVS, CDR2 FNYEAQ. This CDR3 reads CASSPDRGHGLTEAFF. The CDR3 bases are TGTGCCAGCAGCCCGGACAGGGGGCACGGTTTGACTGAAGCTTTCTTT.

This clone came up once. CDR3 nucleotide sequence: TGCGCCAGCAGCACCGACGGACTTTCTGGGGCCAACGTCCTGACTTTC. It translates to CASSTDGLSGANVLTF. This chain uses TRBV5-1 with TRBJ2-6; D is possibly TRBD2 (5 bases). V was pared by 4 bases and J by 1 base, with 12 bases between. The germline CDR1 and CDR2 sequences are SGHRS and YFSETQ. The CDR3 is 16 residues long.

The chain couples TRBV13 to TRBJ2-3; the match to TRBD2 covers 12 bases. CDR1 PRHDT and CDR2 FYEKMQ come from the germline V gene (reference sequence). With V trimmed by 0 bases and J by 3 bases, 4 bases remained unmatched. This CDR3 region has 17 residues. The DNA of the CDR3 is TGTGCCAGCAGCTTAGGGACTAGCGGGGGATGGACAGATACGCAGTATTTT. Amino acid sequence: CASSLGTSGGWTDTQYF.

This clone was detected a few times. This sequence joins TRBV7-9 and TRBJ1-1; 7 bases fit TRBD1. The J segment lost 4 bases and the V segment lost 5 bases, leaving 7 bases of the junction unmatched. Germline CDR1 SEHNR, CDR2 FQNEAQ (reference sequence). This CDR3 has 14 amino acids. The CDR3 reads CASSQQTGFTEAFF. The CDR3 DNA is TGTGCCAGCAGCCAGCAGACAGGGTTCACTGAAGCTTTCTTT.

The chain links TRBV6-5 to TRBJ2-7; 7 bases are shared with TRBD1. Germline assignment: CDR1 MNHEY and CDR2 SVGAGI. Losses at the gene ends were 9 bases for V and 4 bases for J; bases not matched to a gene: 15. This CDR3 has 15 amino acids. Here the CDR3 reads CASSLGQDLKYEQYF. CDR3 bases: TGTGCCAGTTCCCTCGGACAGGATCTAAAGTACGAGCAGTACTTC.

The chain links TRBV6-4 to TRBJ2-3; 7 bases agree with TRBD1. The germline CDR1 and CDR2 sequences are MRHNA and SNTAGT. The CDR3 consists of 15 residues. V dropped 4 bases and J dropped 4; count of bases not matched to a gene: 8. The chain's CDR3 is CASSVSTGTADTQYF. The CDR3 DNA is TGTGCCAGCAGTGTTTCAACAGGGACAGCAGATACGCAGTATTTT.